This T cell receptor beta chain derives from a study of regulatory T cells in long-lasting Graves disease. V lost 7 bases to trimming and J lost 6 bases, with 21 bases between them. The CDR3 is 16 residues long. Arm-PCR of CDR3 regions with iRepertoire HTBI primers generated TCR beta libraries. TCRdb redid the calling of the multiplex PCR reads with MiXCR, one entry per CDR3 protein. The sample shows 530,000 or so distinct CDR3 sequences, roughly 13% of them seen only once. This clonotype came up many times. Time point indicated: newly diagnosed GD, antithyroid drugs for less than 3 months. The TCR library was made from RNA that had been extracted from PBMCs in TRIzol. This sample was also put to use in a study of T cells in Graves' hyperthyroidism and ophthalmopathy. As that study records: The HTBI primer set drove a first-round RT-PCR of the TCR CDR3.

The sample consisted of peripheral blood mononuclear cells (PBMCs), taken at new diagnosis, from a patient treated with antithyroid drugs. This TCR was sampled from a young man with Graves disease. The chain has TRBV12-3 or TRBV12-4 and TRBJ2-2; D perhaps matches TRBD2 (8 bases). The CDR3 DNA is TGTGCCAGCACCTACAGGGGACTAGTCTCTGCCGGGGAGCTGTTTTTT. It translates to CASTYRGLVSAGELFF.